These 29 T cell receptor beta chains came from one sample sequenced in a study of blood T cells in healthy people across ages. A J-beta primer mix and a sample-barcoded 5' primer were used in a second PCR of roughly 6 to 11 cycles. A single record per CDR3 protein comes from TCRdb applying MiXCR to the 5' RACE reads. The sample includes around 970,000 distinct CDR3 sequences, roughly 50% of them seen just once. The sample was blood. Receptors were obtained from a woman aged 55 to 70 in good health.

V gene TRBV20-1 combines with J gene TRBJ2-3; 9 bases map to TRBD1. This CDR3 is built from 13 residues. J lost 3 bases, V lost 6 bases, and 4 bases had no gene match. Germline CDR1 reads DFQATT; CDR2 reads SNEGSKA (reference sequence). The CDR3 region is CSAEQGATDTQYF. CDR3 bases: TGCAGTGCGGAACAGGGGGCAACAGATACGCAGTATTTT.

The rearrangement uses TRBV7-2 and TRBJ2-7, with 10 bases that match TRBD2. The CDR3 is 14 amino acids. The J segment lost 10 bases and the V segment lost 5 bases, leaving 11 bases of the junction unmatched. The germline V gene has CDR1 SGHTA and CDR2 FQGNSA. CDR3 region: CASSPTSGIGAQYF. CDR3 DNA: TGTGCCAGCAGCCCAACTAGCGGGATAGGGGCCCAGTACTTC.

This sequence joins TRBV7-9 and TRBJ2-3; possible D gene TRBD2, 5 bases. CDR1 and CDR2 from the germline V gene are SEHNR and FQNEAQ (reference sequence). V was pared by 5 bases and J by 0 bases, with 15 bases between. CDR3 length equals 16 residues. The CDR3 DNA sequence: TGTGCCAGCAGCCCCCGGATCGGGATTAGCACAGATACGCAGTATTTT. It translates to CASSPRIGISTDTQYF. Combining the CDR3 with reference TRBV7-9 and TRBJ2-3 gives the whole variable domain DTGVSQNPRHKITKRGQNVTFRCDPISEHNRLYWYRQTLGQGPEFLTYFQNEAQLEKSRLLSDRFSAERPKGSFSTLEIQRTEQGDSAMYLCASSPRIGISTDTQYFGPGTRLTVL.

In this sample, this clonotype turned up many times. This rearrangement joins TRBV29-1 to TRBJ2-3, with 9 positions matching TRBD1. The CDR3 loop spans 11 amino acids. Losses at the gene ends were 6 bases for V and 8 bases for J; bases not matched to a gene: 3. Germline-derived CDR1 and CDR2 are SQVTM and ANQGSEA. The DNA for the CDR3 is TGCAGCGTAGCGGGACAGGGTACGCAGTATTTT. As protein: CSVAGQGTQYF.

This clonotype has a handful of counts. The rearrangement joins TRBV25-1 to TRBJ2-7, with 12 bases matching TRBD2. This CDR3 is built from 15 residues. V trimming: 6 bases; J trimming: 4 bases; junction bases outside the gene matches: 7. Per the germline V gene, CDR1 is MGHDK and CDR2 is SYGVNS. The CDR3 DNA follows: TGTGCCAGCAGGGATGCGACTAGCGGGAGTTACGAGCAGTACTTC. It encodes CASRDATSGSYEQYF.

The chain uses TRBV29-1 and TRBJ2-5; tentative D call: TRBD1 (6 bases). Per the germline V gene, CDR1 is SQVTM and CDR2 is ANQGSEA. Trimming pared 1 base from V and 4 bases from J, leaving 19 bases between. This CDR3 region has 16 residues. CDR3 DNA: TGCAGCGTTGAAGGGGGGCGGTTATGGGGAGCAGAGACCCAGTACTTC. Protein product: CSVEGGRLWGAETQYF.

This clonotype came up a few times. The chain recombines TRBV27 with TRBJ2-5, with D possibly matching TRBD2 (5 bases). V lost 5 bases and J 1 base, leaving 14 bases between the germline ends. The germline V gene encodes CDR1 MNHEY and CDR2 SMNVEV (reference sequence). CDR3 length equals 15 residues. The CDR3 here is CASSPRLQLQETQYF. CDR3 bases: TGTGCCAGCAGTCCCCGACTACAACTCCAAGAGACCCAGTACTTC.

This clonotype came up a few times. The gene calls are TRBV27 and TRBJ2-7; TRBD2 agrees at 11 bases. The CDR3 length is 15 residues. The ends lost 5 bases at V and 3 bases at J; junction bases unmatched: 6. CDR1 is MNHEY and CDR2 is SMNVEV in the germline V gene (reference sequence). This CDR3 reads CASSPSGGPFYEQYF. Here the CDR3 DNA reads TGTGCCAGCAGTCCTAGCGGGGGGCCATTCTACGAGCAGTACTTC.

The gene calls are TRBV20-1 and TRBJ1-5; D gene ambiguous. The V end lost 4 bases, the J end lost 3 bases, and 13 bases lay between the germline ends. The CDR3 is 14 residues long. The V gene's germline CDR1 is DFQATT and CDR2 SNEGSKA (reference sequence). DNA of the CDR3: TGCAGTGCTACTGACGAGGCAGACAATCAGCCCCAGCATTTT. Protein sequence: CSATDEADNQPQHF.

V gene TRBV7-9 combines with J gene TRBJ2-1, with TRBD2 matching 11 bases. The CDR3 consists of 17 residues. Germline trimming cut 5 bases from V and 4 bases from J; bases unmatched to any gene: 10. CDR1 is SEHNR and CDR2 is FQNEAQ in the germline V gene (reference sequence). The CDR3 loop reads CASSPATSGTTYNEQFF. The CDR3 DNA follows: TGTGCCAGCAGCCCTGCGACTAGCGGGACCACTTACAATGAGCAGTTCTTC. The full variable domain, rest sourced from reference TRBV7-9 and TRBJ2-1, is DTGVSQNPRHKITKRGQNVTFRCDPISEHNRLYWYRQTLGQGPEFLTYFQNEAQLEKSRLLSDRFSAERPKGSFSTLEIQRTEQGDSAMYLCASSPATSGTTYNEQFFGPGTRLTVL.

This clonotype was detected only a few times. The CDR3 nucleotides are TGCAGTGCACCTAGCGCCGCCGATACGCAGTATTTT. Amino acid sequence: CSAPSAADTQYF. The genes are TRBV20-1 and TRBJ2-3; a weak D match, TRBD2 (6 bases). V was pared by 6 bases and J by 6 bases, with 13 bases between. The CDR3 length is 12 residues. The germline CDR1 and CDR2 sequences are DFQATT and SNEGSKA (reference sequence).

J is TRBJ2-5 and V is TRBV7-9; D is unclear. The end of the DNA fits TRBJ2-7 better, so the J call may be wrong. The germline CDR1 and CDR2 sequences are SEHNR and FQNEAQ (reference sequence). The CDR3 consists of 13 residues. CDR3 nucleotides: TGTGCCAGCAGCTTGGCCCTCTCGCCCGAGCAGTACTTC. Its translation: CASSLALSPEQYF.

V is TRBV29-1 and J is TRBJ2-1; 11 bases fit TRBD2. The CDR3 length is 16 residues. Unmatched junction bases numbered 12, after V lost 7 bases and J lost 4 bases. Per the germline V gene, CDR1 is SQVTM and CDR2 is ANQGSEA. CDR3 amino acids: CSAAAGTSGIYNEQFF. The CDR3 nucleotides are TGCAGCGCCGCCGCGGGGACTAGCGGAATTTACAATGAGCAGTTCTTC.

This clonotype has a handful of counts. The chain couples TRBV15 to TRBJ2-7; 7 bases align to TRBD1. Germline V gene lookup returns CDR1 LNHNV and CDR2 YYDKDF (reference sequence). The CDR3 contains 15 residues. V gave up 0 bases and J gave up 4 bases; unmatched junction bases: 6. CDR3 bases: TGTGCCACCAGCAGAGAGTCGGGACAGAATTACGAGCAGTACTTC. Translating it yields CATSRESGQNYEQYF.

The gene calls are TRBV30 and TRBJ2-1, with 14 positions matching TRBD2. J was trimmed by 6 bases and V by 2 bases; bases with no gene match: 3. The CDR3 length is 15 residues. The germline V gene has CDR1 GTSNPN and CDR2 SVGIG (reference sequence). Here the CDR3 DNA reads TGTGCCTGGAGTCCGGGACTAGCGGGAGTCAATGAGCAGTTCTTC. It yields the protein CAWSPGLAGVNEQFF.

The genes are TRBV5-1 and TRBJ2-5, with 10 bases identical to TRBD1. CDR1 and CDR2 from the germline V gene are SGHRS and YFSETQ. Losses at the gene ends were 6 bases for V and 11 bases for J; bases not matched to a gene: 10. The CDR3 covers 13 residues. For the CDR3, the DNA is TGCGCCAGCACCCGGGACAGGGGTTACGGGCAGTACTTC. It yields the protein CASTRDRGYGQYF.

The gene calls are TRBV7-8 and TRBJ1-6; D is unresolved. Trimming took 7 bases from V and 4 from J, leaving 17 bases between them. The CDR3 has 16 residues. Per germline, CDR1 SGHVS and CDR2 FQNEAQ. CDR3 sequence: CASTNAEGWYNSPLHF. CDR3 nucleotide sequence: TGTGCCAGCACCAATGCGGAAGGATGGTATAATTCACCCCTCCACTTT.

V is TRBV30 and J is TRBJ2-7; 13 bases are shared with TRBD2. The J segment lost 6 bases and the V segment lost 0 bases, leaving 8 bases of the junction unmatched. The CDR3 is made up of 16 amino acids. The V gene's germline CDR1 is GTSNPN and CDR2 SVGIG (reference sequence). The CDR3: CAWSVLAGGPVGEQYF. In DNA, the CDR3 is TGTGCCTGGAGTGTACTAGCGGGAGGGCCCGTCGGCGAGCAGTACTTC.

This chain joins TRBV15 and TRBJ2-1, with 10 bases matching TRBD2. V trimming: 4 bases; J trimming: 7 bases; junction bases outside the gene matches: 13. The CDR3 runs 17 residues. CDR1 and CDR2 (germline): LNHNV, YYDKDF (reference sequence). CDR3 protein: CATSKIAGGLFPNEQFF. For the CDR3, the DNA is TGTGCCACCAGCAAGATAGCGGGAGGTCTTTTTCCGAATGAGCAGTTCTTC.

The V gene is TRBV12-3 or TRBV12-4, the J gene TRBJ2-1; the match to TRBD2 covers 11 bases. After removal of 7 bases from V and 1 base from J, the junction contained 15 bases not matched to a gene. The length of the CDR3 is 19 residues. In DNA form, the CDR3 reads TGTGCCAGCACAACTACTAGCGGGAGCGGCGAAAGATCCTACAATGAGCAGTTCTTC. Translated, it gives CASTTTSGSGERSYNEQFF.

The gene calls are TRBV18 and TRBJ2-3; D possibly uses TRBD1 or TRBD2 (5 bases each). V was trimmed by 6 bases and J by 2 bases, leaving 12 bases between them. The CDR3 spans 14 residues. Germline CDR1 reads KGHSH; CDR2 reads LQKENI. For the CDR3, the DNA is TGTGCCAGCTCCGGGACCGTGCTCACAGATACGCAGTATTTT. Translated: CASSGTVLTDTQYF.

The V call is TRBV20-1, the J call TRBJ2-1; D may match TRBD1 or TRBD2 (6 bases each). Germline V CDR1 and CDR2: DFQATT, SNEGSKA (reference sequence). V lost 6 bases and J 9 bases, leaving 21 bases between the germline ends. The CDR3 is made up of 14 amino acids. CDR3 bases: TGCAGTGCCCCTACGCCAGGGGTCGGGGGTGAGCAGTTCTTC. Translated, it gives CSAPTPGVGGEQFF.

In this sample, this clonotype turned up a few times. The V and J genes are TRBV7-9 and TRBJ2-3; no firm D call. The germline V gene encodes CDR1 SEHNR and CDR2 FQNEAQ (reference sequence). CDR3 length equals 14 residues. Trimming took off 8 bases at V and 0 bases at J, with 12 bases between the two ends. The CDR3 sequence: CASSSLTSTDTQYF. The CDR3 DNA sequence: TGTGCCAGCTCCTCGCTAACTAGCACAGATACGCAGTATTTT.

This clonotype occurred a few times. The genes are TRBV29-1 and TRBJ2-5, with 11 bases identical to TRBD1. Germline CDR1 is SQVTM and CDR2 is ANQGSEA. V was clipped by 8 bases and J by 5 bases; unmatched bases: 10. The length of the CDR3 is 14 residues. CDR3 in amino acids: CSRQGQGDEETQYF. The DNA of the CDR3 is TGCAGCCGACAGGGACAGGGGGATGAGGAGACCCAGTACTTC.

The CDR3 region has the DNA TGTGCCAGCAGGGCTGACAGGAGCTCCTACGAGCAGTACTTC. Its translation is CASRADRSSYEQYF. V and J are TRBV2 and TRBJ2-7; D perhaps matches TRBD1 (6 bases). With 6 bases removed from V and 0 bases from J, the gap between germline ends came to 12 bases. CDR3 size: 14 residues. CDR1 SNHLY and CDR2 FYNNEI come from the germline V gene.

This clonotype showed up just a few times. The chain uses TRBV7-2 and TRBJ1-4, with a possible D match to TRBD1 (5 bases). Trimming removed 5 bases from V and 2 bases from J, with 21 bases in between. The CDR3 loop spans 18 amino acids. Germline CDR1 reads SGHTA; CDR2 reads FQGNSA. For the CDR3, the DNA is TGTGCCAGCAGCCTTCCGATGGGACGGCCCTCGACTAATGAAAAACTGTTTTTT. As protein: CASSLPMGRPSTNEKLFF.

The chain recombines TRBV10-2 with TRBJ2-7, with 7 bases lining up with TRBD2. V gave up 8 bases and J gave up 7 bases; unmatched junction bases: 11. Germline lookup yields CDR1 WSHSY and CDR2 SAAADI. The CDR3 is 13 amino acids. The DNA for the CDR3 is TGCGCCAGCGGTCGCGGGAGCTTAGGGGAGCAGTACTTC. Protein sequence: CASGRGSLGEQYF.

CDR3 in amino acids: CASSGHLGGGYTF. CDR3 in DNA: TGCGCCAGCAGCGGACATTTAGGGGGAGGCTACACCTTC. The J gene is TRBJ1-2, the V gene TRBV4-1; TRBD1 is a possible D gene (6 bases). In germline, CDR1 is MGHRA, CDR2 YSYEKL. This CDR3 has 13 residues. V lost 5 bases to trimming and J lost 8 bases, with 15 bases between them.

This rearrangement joins TRBV21-1 to TRBJ2-2; the DNA was not compared with TRBD1, the D call given in the table. TRBV21-1 is tagged as a pseudogene. The CDR3 is 14 amino acids. The CDR3 is CASSKATGDGELFF. The CDR3 DNA reads as TGTGCCAGCAGCAAAGCGACAGGGGACGGGGAGCTGTTTTTT.